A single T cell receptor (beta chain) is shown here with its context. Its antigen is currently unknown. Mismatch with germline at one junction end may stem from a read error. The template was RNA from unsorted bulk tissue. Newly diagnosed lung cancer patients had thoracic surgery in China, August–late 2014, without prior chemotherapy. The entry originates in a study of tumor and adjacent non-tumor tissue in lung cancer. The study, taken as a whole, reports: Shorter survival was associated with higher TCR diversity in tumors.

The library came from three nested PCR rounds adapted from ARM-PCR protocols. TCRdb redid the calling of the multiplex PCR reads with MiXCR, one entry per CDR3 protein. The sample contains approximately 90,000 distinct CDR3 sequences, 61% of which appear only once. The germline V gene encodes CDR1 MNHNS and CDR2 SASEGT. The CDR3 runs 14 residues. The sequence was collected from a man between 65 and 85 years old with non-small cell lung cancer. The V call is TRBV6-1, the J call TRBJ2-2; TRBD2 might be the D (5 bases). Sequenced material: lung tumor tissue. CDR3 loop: CASYTTQNTGELSF. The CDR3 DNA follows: TGTGCCAGTTACACCACACAGAACACCGGGGAGTTGTCTTTT.